Sequencing of this TCR delta chain was carried out in a study of γδ T cells in repeated Plasmodium falciparum infection. Vgamma9/Vdelta2+ and Vdelta2-negative gammadelta T cells were flow-sorted from PBMC for bulk sequencing. The CDR3 runs 13 residues. Per germline, CDR1 TSWWSYY and CDR2 QGS. The germline V and J ends were trimmed by 1 base and 4 bases, with 7 bases remaining between them. TCRdb repeated clone calling on the multiplex PCR reads with CATT. The repertoire holds tens of thousands of delta-chain clones, 1.7% seen once, with 15% in the top ten. Only a few counts were recorded for this clone. TCRdb's entry gives the protein of a much larger clone, which mismatches this DNA's translation at residue 8, likely from a read error; the protein reported here is translated from the DNA.

The chain carries TRDV1 and TRDJ1; D ambiguous. The receptor was derived from a pool of human donors (malaria-infected and uninfected, not separated). The specimen was gamma-delta T cells from blood. Here the CDR3 reads CALGEPPRDKLIF. DNA of the CDR3: TGTGCTCTTGGGGAACCCCCCCGCGATAAACTCATCTTT.